Below are 14 T cell receptor beta chains sequenced from a single sample in a study of neurological immune-mediated disorders (dated by TCRdb to 2018 to 2020). The library was prepared using 5' RACE. Sequencing was performed on an Illumina HiSeq 2500. The public reads were run again by TCRdb, first through fastp at Q25 and then through MiXCR, and only productive beta chains were kept. Here each entry gathers all rows of one CDR3 protein and keeps the most common genes and DNA. The sample contains around 41,000 distinct CDR3 sequences, around 13% of them found a single time. The ten largest clones capture around 4% of the sample. The sample consisted of CD4+ T cells from blood. These receptors came from an older woman with HTLV-1-associated myelopathy (HAM/TSP).

This clonotype was counted at least ten times. The gene calls are TRBV12-3 or TRBV12-4 and TRBJ2-1; TRBD2 aligns across 7 bases. J lost 4 bases, V lost 7 bases, and 4 bases had no gene match. The CDR3 consists of 13 residues. The CDR3 here is CASNLAVYNEQFF. The DNA for the CDR3 is TGTGCCAGCAATCTAGCGGTGTACAATGAGCAGTTCTTC.

This clonotype occurred many times. The CDR3 region is CSAQPGAGDSRDLYEQYF. Here the CDR3 DNA reads TGCAGTGCTCAGCCCGGAGCGGGGGATTCTAGGGACCTCTACGAGCAGTACTTC. The chain recombines TRBV20-1 with TRBJ2-7; 8 bases are a match to TRBD2. The CDR3 covers 18 residues. Germline CDR1 DFQATT, CDR2 SNEGSKA (reference sequence). The V gene end was trimmed by 5 bases and the J gene end by 3 bases; junction bases not matched to a gene: 21.

Ten or more counts support this clonotype. V usage is TRBV5-1 and J usage is TRBJ2-2; TRBD1 matches 8 bases. The CDR3 runs to 15 residues. Germline trimming cut 7 bases from V and 3 bases from J; bases unmatched to any gene: 8. CDR1 and CDR2 from the germline V gene are SGHRS and YFSETQ. CDR3 nucleotide sequence: TGCGCCAGCCGAATAGGACAGGGAGACACCGGGGAGCTGTTTTTT. Translation: CASRIGQGDTGELFF.

This clonotype was detected ten times or more. This chain connects TRBV6-6 to TRBJ2-7; 8 bases agree with TRBD2. CDR1 MNHNY and CDR2 SVGAGI come from the germline V gene (reference sequence). The ends lost 2 bases at V and 2 bases at J; junction bases unmatched: 8. The length of the CDR3 is 16 residues. CDR3 DNA: TGTGCCAGCAGTTACGTGCGGGGGGCCGTACCCTACGAGCAGTACTTC. Its translation is CASSYVRGAVPYEQYF.

This clonotype was observed at least ten times. CDR3 in DNA: TGTGCCAGCAGCCAAGAGGGACAGGGGTACACCGGGGAGCTGTTTTTT. Its translation: CASSQEGQGYTGELFF. The V and J genes are TRBV3-1 and TRBJ2-2; 10 positions match TRBD1. The CDR3 has 16 residues. The V and J ends lost 0 bases and 3 bases, in that order; junction bases with no gene match: 1. Germline lookup yields CDR1 LGHDT and CDR2 YNNKEL (reference sequence).

This clonotype has ten or more counts. The chain carries TRBV20-1 and TRBJ2-1; 12 bases line up with TRBD1. V was clipped by 6 bases and J by 4 bases; unmatched bases: 7. The CDR3 has 15 residues. Per the germline V gene, CDR1 is DFQATT and CDR2 is SNEGSKA (reference sequence). DNA of the CDR3: TGCAGTGCAAAGCGGGACAGGGGGCCTTACAATGAGCAGTTCTTC. Translating gives CSAKRDRGPYNEQFF.

This clonotype is classed as medium-sized. The V and J genes are TRBV5-1 and TRBJ1-2; perhaps TRBD1 as D (6 bases). V was shortened by 4 bases and J by 7 bases, with 17 bases between the two germline ends. Per the germline V gene, CDR1 is SGHRS and CDR2 is YFSETQ. There are 14 residues in the CDR3. The CDR3 DNA reads as TGCGCCAGCAGCGACCTCAGCAGGGGATCTGGCTACACCTTC. Protein: CASSDLSRGSGYTF.

This clonotype was seen many times. DNA of the CDR3: TGCAGCGTCGCCCCGGGGCTGTATGGCACTGAAGCTTTCTTT. Its protein product is CSVAPGLYGTEAFF. The chain links TRBV29-1 to TRBJ1-1, with TRBD1 as a possible D gene (5 bases). The germline V gene encodes CDR1 SQVTM and CDR2 ANQGSEA. The CDR3 covers 14 residues. Trimming took off 6 bases at V and 4 bases at J, with 18 bases between the two ends.

The sample holds many counts of this clonotype. CDR3 region: CASSVSSYTGELFF. CDR3 in DNA: TGCGCCAGCAGTGTCAGCAGTTACACCGGGGAGCTGTTTTTT. The rearrangement links TRBV10-1 to TRBJ2-2, with D uncertain. Germline CDR1 reads WNHNN; CDR2 reads SYGVQD (reference sequence). CDR3 length equals 14 residues. Trimming removed 4 bases at V and 3 bases at J, with 9 bases between.

About this clonotype itself: Because the CDR3's place on the DNA is in doubt, the DNA is left out and the CDR3 is given as listed by TCRdb. The V call is TRBV5-1, the J call TRBJ1-1. Both ends counted, the CDR3 spans 22 residues. CDR1 and CDR2 from the germline V gene are SGHRS and YFSETQ. The CDR3 loop reads CASSFYICSARPIREMNTEAFF.

This clonotype was recorded at least ten times. The chain employs TRBV3-1 and TRBJ2-2, with TRBD1 identical over 9 bases. CDR3 length: 14 amino acids. After removal of 4 bases from V and 7 bases from J, the junction contained 4 bases not matched to a gene. Germline V gene sequence: CDR1 LGHDT, CDR2 YNNKEL (reference sequence). Here the CDR3 reads CASSRGDRDGELFF. CDR3 coding DNA: TGTGCCAGCAGCCGGGGGGACAGGGACGGGGAGCTGTTTTTT.

This clonotype was seen repeatedly, ten times or more. This chain links TRBV12-3 or TRBV12-4 with TRBJ2-7; D is unresolved. The V end was cut by 3 bases, the J end by 1 base, with 10 bases between. This CDR3 is built from 14 residues. CDR3 sequence (DNA): TGTGCCAGCAGTTTTCGGACGGGTTCCTACGAGCAGTACTTC. Its protein product is CASSFRTGSYEQYF.

This clonotype showed up many times. The V and J genes are TRBV11-2 and TRBJ2-7, with TRBD2 matching 10 bases. Germline CDR1 SGHAT, CDR2 FQNNGV. The length of the CDR3 is 15 residues. The J segment lost 3 bases and the V segment lost 2 bases, leaving 4 bases of the junction unmatched. CDR3 DNA sequence: TGTGCCAGCAGCTTATTTCCTAGCGGGGGCTACGAGCAGTACTTC. Amino acids: CASSLFPSGGYEQYF.

This clonotype was observed many times. The chain uses TRBV4-2 and TRBJ1-3; D remains ambiguous. V gave up 1 base and J gave up 0 bases, with 4 bases separating them. Per the germline V gene, CDR1 is LGHNA and CDR2 is YNFKEQ. CDR3 length: 14 residues. The CDR3 nucleotides are TGTGCCAGCAGCCAAGCGCGCTCTGGAAACACCATATATTTT. Translated, it gives CASSQARSGNTIYF.